These 28 T cell receptor beta chains originate from one sample sequenced in a study of early T cells in non-severe SARS-CoV-2 infection. Via MiXCR, TCRdb re-called the 5' RACE reads, giving one row per CDR3 protein. This table has approximately 38,000 distinct CDR3 sequences, roughly 5% appearing once. Input material: whole blood. The receptors stem from an adult who was a healthcare worker with PCR-confirmed SARS-CoV-2 infection or an uninfected control (not recorded which).

The CDR3 loop reads CSARDGTLNSPLHF. The CDR3 DNA reads TGCAGTGCTAGAGATGGGACACTTAATTCACCCCTCCACTTT. The chain links TRBV20-1 to TRBJ1-6, with a possible D match to TRBD1 (6 bases). Trimming shortened V by 0 bases and J by 6 bases, and 9 bases separated the two germline ends. Germline assignment: CDR1 DFQATT and CDR2 SNEGSKA (reference sequence). The length of the CDR3 is 14 residues.

This clonotype was found many times. The rearrangement links TRBV9 to TRBJ2-2; D may be TRBD2 (6 bases). CDR1 is SGDLS, CDR2 YYNGEE, per germline. Trimming removed 0 bases at V and 9 bases at J, with 12 bases between. CDR3 size: 14 residues. For the CDR3, the DNA is TGTGCCAGCAGCGTAGCTAGGGACTCCTGGGAGCTGTTTTTT. This sequence encodes CASSVARDSWELFF.

The rearrangement links TRBV19 to TRBJ2-7; maybe TRBD2 (5 bases). V was clipped by 6 bases and J by 0 bases, with 12 bases between them. Germline V CDR1 and CDR2: LNHDA, SQIVND (reference sequence). CDR3 length: 14 residues. Here the CDR3 reads CASSYSRGSYEQYF. The CDR3 bases are TGTGCCAGTAGCTACTCACGGGGCTCCTACGAGCAGTACTTC.

This clonotype came up a few times. V usage is TRBV5-1 and J usage is TRBJ1-6, with 7 bases aligning to TRBD1. The V gene's germline CDR1 is SGHRS and CDR2 YFSETQ. The V segment lost 4 bases and the J segment 9 bases; nucleotides outside the gene matches: 7. The CDR3 is made up of 14 amino acids. DNA of the CDR3: TGCGCCAGCAGCCCACAGGGGCTGGTTTCACCCCTCCACTTT. Translated: CASSPQGLVSPLHF.

This clonotype was recorded many times. The chain couples TRBV5-1 to TRBJ2-5, with a possible D match to TRBD1 (6 bases). Germline V gives CDR1 SGHRS, CDR2 YFSETQ. Trimming stripped 2 bases from V and 2 bases from J, with 22 bases between. This CDR3 comprises 18 residues. CDR3 residues: CASSFYGAGATRQETQYF. The CDR3 DNA reads TGCGCCAGCAGCTTTTACGGCGCAGGGGCGACGAGACAAGAGACCCAGTACTTC.

V gene TRBV14 combines with J gene TRBJ1-2, with no clear D. The CDR3 length is 15 residues. Germline CDR1 and CDR2: SGHDN and FVKESK. Trimming removed 0 bases at V and 2 bases at J, with 10 bases between. Here the CDR3 reads CASSQDLEKNYGYTF. The CDR3 DNA follows: TGTGCCAGCAGCCAAGATTTGGAGAAAAACTATGGCTACACCTTC. Full variable domain (rest looked up from reference TRBV14 and TRBJ1-2): EAGVTQFPSHSVIEKGQTVTLRCDPISGHDNLYWYRRVMGKEIKFLLHFVKESKQDESGMPNNRFLAERTGGTYSTLKVQPAELEDSGVYFCASSQDLEKNYGYTFGSGTRLTVV.

This clonotype came up many times. At one boundary the junction diverges from the germline segment, which might be a read error. The CDR3 is CASSEEETQYF. In DNA form, the CDR3 reads TGTGCCAGCAGCGAAGAAGAGACCCAGTACTTC. The chain couples TRBV3-1 to TRBJ2-5; D is uncertain. Germline V gives CDR1 LGHDT, CDR2 YNNKEL (reference sequence). This CDR3 contains 11 residues.

This clonotype is termed medium-sized (0.01 to 0.1%). The chain has TRBV20-1 and TRBJ1-2; 10 nucleotides agree with TRBD1. The J segment lost 2 bases and the V segment lost 5 bases, leaving 2 bases of the junction unmatched. CDR1 is DFQATT, CDR2 SNEGSKA, per germline (reference sequence). This CDR3 is built from 13 residues. This CDR3 reads CSARGQGNYGYTF. The CDR3 region has the DNA TGCAGTGCTCGGGGACAGGGGAACTATGGCTACACCTTC.

The sample holds many counts of this clonotype. The chain uses TRBV2 and TRBJ1-5, with 9 bases matching TRBD1. This CDR3 region has 15 residues. Germline CDR1 reads SNHLY; CDR2 reads FYNNEI. V was clipped by 7 bases and J by 6 bases; unmatched bases: 10. The CDR3: CASKRTGEKVQPQHF. CDR3 DNA: TGTGCCAGCAAAAGGACAGGGGAAAAAGTTCAGCCCCAGCATTTT.

In its sample, this clonotype was seen a few times. DNA for the CDR3: TGTGCCAGCGCAAAGGCTAGCTCTGGGGCCAACGTCCTGACTTTC. It codes for CASAKASSGANVLTF. The V and J genes are TRBV28 and TRBJ2-6; D remains unclear. From germline, CDR1 is MDHEN and CDR2 SYDVKM. This CDR3 has 15 residues. Trimming removed 8 bases from V and 0 bases from J, with 11 bases in between.

This clonotype rates as medium-sized (0.01 to 0.1%). The chain is built from TRBV10-2 and TRBJ1-1; D unresolved. V dropped 4 bases and J dropped 11 bases, with 20 bases sitting between them. The CDR3 spans 14 residues. Germline values: CDR1 WSHSY, CDR2 SAAADI. CDR3 amino acids: CASSGTESWGNAFF. As DNA, the CDR3 is TGCGCCAGCAGTGGAACCGAATCATGGGGTAACGCTTTCTTT.

This clonotype was counted ten times or more. The chain couples TRBV3-1 to TRBJ2-7; 8 nucleotides agree with TRBD2. The CDR3 is 15 residues long. CDR1 is LGHDT, CDR2 YNNKEL, per germline (reference sequence). The ends lost 0 bases at V and 5 bases at J; junction bases unmatched: 6. CDR3 DNA sequence: TGTGCCAGCAGCCAAGAAGCGGGAGTGCTCCACGAGCAGTACTTC. It is translated as CASSQEAGVLHEQYF.

V usage is TRBV5-1 and J usage is TRBJ1-1; the match to TRBD1 covers 7 bases. Germline V gene lookup returns CDR1 SGHRS and CDR2 YFSETQ. Unmatched junction bases numbered 3, after V lost 0 bases and J lost 1 base. This CDR3 has 15 residues. The CDR3 loop is CASSLVQGGNTEAFF. In DNA, the CDR3 is TGCGCCAGCAGCTTGGTTCAGGGGGGGAACACTGAAGCTTTCTTT.

The genes are TRBV20-1 and TRBJ1-2, with TRBD1 matching 7 bases. Losses at the gene ends were 5 bases for V and 6 bases for J; bases not matched to a gene: 3. There are 11 residues in the CDR3. The germline CDR1 and CDR2 sequences are DFQATT and SNEGSKA (reference sequence). The CDR3 reads CSAWDRNGYTF. The CDR3 DNA is TGCAGTGCTTGGGACAGAAATGGCTACACCTTC.

This sequence joins TRBV7-9 and TRBJ1-3; 7 bases line up with TRBD1. The junction had 12 bases not matched to a gene; V was cut back by 7 bases and J by 6 bases. The CDR3 is made up of 15 amino acids. Germline CDR1 and CDR2: SEHNR and FQNEAQ (reference sequence). This CDR3 is CASNPTGRGENTIYF. For the CDR3, the DNA is TGTGCCAGCAACCCAACAGGCAGGGGGGAAAACACCATATATTTT.

The sample holds many counts of this clonotype. The chain links TRBV5-1 to TRBJ2-5; D could derive from TRBD1 or TRBD2 (6 bases each). V was trimmed by 0 bases and J by 5 bases, leaving 20 bases between them. Germline V CDR1 and CDR2: SGHRS, YFSETQ. This CDR3 region has 17 residues. CDR3 DNA sequence: TGCGCCAGCAGCTTGGGGGCCCAACGGGGGCTCATGGAGACCCAGTACTTC. Encoded protein: CASSLGAQRGLMETQYF. The whole variable domain, filled in from reference TRBV5-1 and TRBJ2-5, reads KAGVTQTPRYLIKTRGQQVTLSCSPISGHRSVSWYQQTPGQGLQFLFEYFSETQRNKGNFPGRFSGRQFSNSRSEMNVSTLELGDSALYLCASSLGAQRGLMETQYFGPGTRLLVL.

The chain links TRBV11-2 to TRBJ2-2, with D perhaps TRBD1 (5 bases). V shed 6 bases and J shed 2 bases, with 19 bases lying between them. CDR3 length: 17 amino acids. CDR1 and CDR2 (germline): SGHAT, FQNNGV. The CDR3 DNA follows: TGTGCCAGCAGTCCCCCCCGGACAAAAAACAACACCGGGGAGCTGTTTTTT. Protein product: CASSPPRTKNNTGELFF.

This clonotype was observed a few times. This chain connects TRBV5-1 to TRBJ2-2, with D uncertain. CDR3 size: 16 residues. The germline V gene has CDR1 SGHRS and CDR2 YFSETQ. Trimming took off 0 bases at V and 1 base at J, with 10 bases between the two ends. The CDR3 region has the DNA TGCGCCAGCAGCTTGGGCTACAGCGTGAACACCGGGGAGCTGTTTTTT. Amino acids: CASSLGYSVNTGELFF.

This clonotype was seen at least ten times. The chain combines TRBV6-2 or TRBV6-3 with TRBJ1-5, with TRBD1 as a possible D gene (5 bases). V lost 2 bases and J 4 bases, leaving 9 bases between the germline ends. The CDR3 length is 14 residues. CDR1 and CDR2 from the germline V gene are MNHEY and SVGEGT. CDR3 in amino acids: CASSYAGWNQPQHF. CDR3 sequence (DNA): TGTGCCAGCAGTTACGCAGGGTGGAATCAGCCCCAGCATTTT.

This clonotype was counted only a few times. This rearrangement joins TRBV5-6 to TRBJ2-3; no reliable D call. The V gene lost 0 bases and the J gene lost 6 bases, with 11 bases spanning the gap. There are 14 residues in the CDR3. Germline V gives CDR1 SGHDT, CDR2 YYEEEE. CDR3 protein: CASSLGGESDTQYF. The DNA for the CDR3 is TGTGCCAGCAGCTTGGGCGGAGAATCCGATACGCAGTATTTT.

This clonotype showed up many times. V is TRBV7-9 and J is TRBJ2-7; 7 bases match TRBD1. J gave up 4 bases and V 5 bases, and 5 bases lay outside the gene matches. Per germline, CDR1 SEHNR and CDR2 FQNEAQ (reference sequence). The CDR3 extends over 13 amino acids. The DNA for the CDR3 is TGTGCCAGCAGCGGGGACAGCCTTTACGAGCAGTACTTC. This encodes CASSGDSLYEQYF.

The genes are TRBV7-8 and TRBJ2-1; possibly TRBD2 for D (6 bases). CDR1 is SGHVS and CDR2 is FQNEAQ in the germline V gene. This CDR3 is built from 17 residues. Trimming took 5 bases from V and 0 from J, leaving 17 bases between them. CDR3 region: CASSRVWGDRSYNEQFF. For the CDR3, the DNA is TGTGCCAGCAGCAGGGTTTGGGGGGATCGCTCCTACAATGAGCAGTTCTTC.

A few counts support this clonotype. The chain couples TRBV28 to TRBJ2-7; no clear D gene. Between the trimmed V and J ends, which lost 5 bases and 6 bases, there was a span of 17 bases. The CDR3 consists of 14 residues. Germline loops: CDR1 MDHEN, CDR2 SYDVKM. CDR3 residues: CASSNSLWVREQYF. The CDR3 nucleotides are TGTGCCAGCAGTAACTCCCTATGGGTTCGCGAGCAGTACTTC.

The chain uses TRBV6-4 and TRBJ2-3, with TRBD2 as a possible D gene (6 bases). Deletions cut 2 bases from V and 3 bases from J, with 12 bases between. The CDR3 is 15 residues long. The germline CDR1 and CDR2 sequences are MRHNA and SNTAGT. CDR3 amino acids: CASSDGGLPTDTQYF. CDR3 in DNA: TGTGCCAGCAGTGACGGAGGACTACCAACAGATACGCAGTATTTT.

This clonotype was seen at least ten times. This chain links TRBV29-1 with TRBJ2-3; D gene uncertain. V was pared by 3 bases and J by 2 bases, with 6 bases between. Germline assignment: CDR1 SQVTM and CDR2 ANQGSEA. CDR3 length: 12 amino acids. CDR3 protein: CSVDRLTDTQYF. CDR3 in DNA: TGCAGCGTTGATCGGCTCACAGATACGCAGTATTTT.

The rearrangement uses TRBV4-1 and TRBJ1-5; D possibly corresponds to TRBD1 (5 bases). CDR3 length: 17 amino acids. Germline CDR1 MGHRA, CDR2 YSYEKL. The V end was cut by 0 bases, the J end by 5 bases, with 17 bases between. DNA of the CDR3: TGCGCCAGCAGCCAAGAGGCTGGGCTGGGACCTTATCAGCCCCAGCATTTT. This gives the protein CASSQEAGLGPYQPQHF.

This clonotype was observed at least ten times. The rearrangement uses TRBV18 and TRBJ1-5; D gene ambiguous. Germline lookup yields CDR1 KGHSH and CDR2 LQKENI. Trimming took off 3 bases at V and 0 bases at J, with 6 bases between the two ends. The CDR3 has 14 residues. The CDR3 nucleotides read TGTGCCAGCTCACCGATGGATAGCAATCAGCCCCAGCATTTT. Translating it yields CASSPMDSNQPQHF.

Ten or more counts support this clonotype. The chain uses TRBV7-2 and TRBJ2-1, with 7 bases aligning to TRBD2. The CDR3 has 15 residues. Germline lookup yields CDR1 SGHTA and CDR2 FQGNSA. The junction had 5 bases not matched to a gene; V was cut back by 1 base and J by 5 bases. The CDR3 DNA sequence: TGTGCCAGCAGCTTAGTTCTAGCGGAAGACAATGAGCAGTTCTTC. It specifies CASSLVLAEDNEQFF.